This T cell receptor beta chain was captured in a study of OX40 agonist ivuxolimab in advanced cancers. Using immunoSEQ multiplex PCR, the repertoire was profiled, and TCRdb retains in-frame clones only, with some absent. The repertoire consists of 79,000 or so clones, with 91% occurring once and the leading ten covering about 1.6%. Germline V gives CDR1 MDHEN, CDR2 SYDVKM. The CDR3 has 17 residues. Trimming at V came to 3 bases and at J to 11 bases, leaving 16 bases not matched to a gene. This receptor was obtained from an adult with an advanced solid tumor such as melanoma, head and neck, liver or kidney cancer. The J gene is TRBJ2-5, the V gene TRBV28; 12 nucleotides align to TRBD2. The sequencing here drew on CD4+ or CD8+ T cells sorted from blood, taken in a trial of the OX40 agonist ivuxolimab. The CDR3 reads CASSFRGPGLAGPEQYF. The DNA of the CDR3 is TGTGCCAGCAGTTTTCGGGGGCCAGGACTAGCGGGACCAGAGCAGTACTTC.